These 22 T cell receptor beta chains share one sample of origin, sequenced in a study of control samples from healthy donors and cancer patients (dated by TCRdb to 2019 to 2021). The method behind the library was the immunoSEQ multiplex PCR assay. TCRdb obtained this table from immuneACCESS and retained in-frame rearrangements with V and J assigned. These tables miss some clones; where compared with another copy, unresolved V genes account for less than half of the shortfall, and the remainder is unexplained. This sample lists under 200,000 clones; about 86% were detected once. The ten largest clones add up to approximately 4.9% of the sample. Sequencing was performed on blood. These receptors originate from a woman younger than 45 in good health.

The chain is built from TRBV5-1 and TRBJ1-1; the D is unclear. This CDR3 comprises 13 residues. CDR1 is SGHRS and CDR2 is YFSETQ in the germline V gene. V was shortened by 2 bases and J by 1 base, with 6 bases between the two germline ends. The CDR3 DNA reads TGCGCCAGCAGCTTCAAGAAGAACACTGAAGCTTTCTTT. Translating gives CASSFKKNTEAFF.

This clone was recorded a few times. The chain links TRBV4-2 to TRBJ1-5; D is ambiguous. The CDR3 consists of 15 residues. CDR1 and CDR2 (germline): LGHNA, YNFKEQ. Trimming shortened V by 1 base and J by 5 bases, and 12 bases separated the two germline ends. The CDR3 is CASSQAGDKDQPQHF. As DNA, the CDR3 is TGTGCCAGCAGCCAAGCGGGCGACAAAGATCAGCCCCAGCATTTT.

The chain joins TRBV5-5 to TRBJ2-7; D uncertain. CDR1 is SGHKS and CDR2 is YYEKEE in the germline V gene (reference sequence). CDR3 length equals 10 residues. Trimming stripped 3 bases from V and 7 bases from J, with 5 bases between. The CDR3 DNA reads TGTGCCAGCAGCTCGAGGGAGCAGTACTTC. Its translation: CASSSREQYF.

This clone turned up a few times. Here the CDR3 reads CASSPWGLAADTQYF. In DNA form, the CDR3 reads TGTGCCAGCAGCCCCTGGGGGCTAGCAGCAGATACGCAGTATTTT. The chain links TRBV27 to TRBJ2-3; weak D call: TRBD1 (6 bases). Per the germline V gene, CDR1 is MNHEY and CDR2 is SMNVEV (reference sequence). V was clipped by 6 bases and J by 4 bases, with 17 bases between them. The CDR3 runs to 15 residues.

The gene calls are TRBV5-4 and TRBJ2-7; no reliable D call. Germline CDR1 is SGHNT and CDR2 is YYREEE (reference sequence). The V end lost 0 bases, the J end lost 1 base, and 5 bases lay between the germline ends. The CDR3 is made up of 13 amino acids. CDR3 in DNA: TGTGCCAGCAGCTTGGCATCGTCCTACGAGCAGTACTTC. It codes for CASSLASSYEQYF.

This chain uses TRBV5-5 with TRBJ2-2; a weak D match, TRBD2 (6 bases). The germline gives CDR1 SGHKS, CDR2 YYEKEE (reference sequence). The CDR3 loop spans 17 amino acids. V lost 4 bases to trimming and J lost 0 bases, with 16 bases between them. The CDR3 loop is CASSPSRETANTGELFF. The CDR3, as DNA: TGTGCCAGCAGCCCCTCACGGGAGACTGCGAACACCGGGGAGCTGTTTTTT.

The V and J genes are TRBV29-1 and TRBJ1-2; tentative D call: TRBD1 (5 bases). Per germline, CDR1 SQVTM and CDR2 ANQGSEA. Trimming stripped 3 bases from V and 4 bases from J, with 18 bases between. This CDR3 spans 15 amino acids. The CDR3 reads CSVDDGGEVGYGYTF. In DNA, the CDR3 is TGCAGCGTTGACGATGGGGGGGAGGTCGGCTATGGCTACACCTTC.

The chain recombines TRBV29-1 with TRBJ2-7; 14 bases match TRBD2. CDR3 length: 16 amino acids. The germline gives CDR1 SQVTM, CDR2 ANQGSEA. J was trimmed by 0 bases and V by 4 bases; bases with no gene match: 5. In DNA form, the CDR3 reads TGCAGCGTTGTTGGGACTAGCGGGAGCGCCTCCTACGAGCAGTACTTC. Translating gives CSVVGTSGSASYEQYF.

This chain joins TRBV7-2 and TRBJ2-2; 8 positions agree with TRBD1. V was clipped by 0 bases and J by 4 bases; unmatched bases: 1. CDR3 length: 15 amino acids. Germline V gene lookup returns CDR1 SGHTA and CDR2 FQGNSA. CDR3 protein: CASSLAGQGTGELFF. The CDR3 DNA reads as TGTGCCAGCAGCTTAGCCGGACAGGGCACCGGGGAGCTGTTTTTT.

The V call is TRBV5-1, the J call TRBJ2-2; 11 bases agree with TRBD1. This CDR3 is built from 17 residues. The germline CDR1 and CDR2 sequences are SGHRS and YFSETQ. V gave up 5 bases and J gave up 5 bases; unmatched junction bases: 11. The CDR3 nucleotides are TGCGCCAGCAGTTTTTGGACAGGGGGCTCTTGGACCGGGGAGCTGTTTTTT. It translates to CASSFWTGGSWTGELFF. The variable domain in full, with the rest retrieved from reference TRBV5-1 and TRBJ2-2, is KAGVTQTPRYLIKTRGQQVTLSCSPISGHRSVSWYQQTPGQGLQFLFEYFSETQRNKGNFPGRFSGRQFSNSRSEMNVSTLELGDSALYLCASSFWTGGSWTGELFFGEGSRLTVL.

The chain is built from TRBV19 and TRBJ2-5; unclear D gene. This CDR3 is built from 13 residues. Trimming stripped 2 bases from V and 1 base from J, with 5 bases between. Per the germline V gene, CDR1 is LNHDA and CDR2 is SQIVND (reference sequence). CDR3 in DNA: TGTGCCAGTAGTATAAGTATCCAAGAGACCCAGTACTTC. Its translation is CASSISIQETQYF.

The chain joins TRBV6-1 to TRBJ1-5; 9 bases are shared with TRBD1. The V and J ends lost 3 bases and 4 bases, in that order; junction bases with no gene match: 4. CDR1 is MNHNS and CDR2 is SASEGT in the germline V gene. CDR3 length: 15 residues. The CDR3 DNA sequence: TGTGCCAGCAGTGATGGAGGGACAGGGAATCAGCCCCAGCATTTT. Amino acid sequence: CASSDGGTGNQPQHF.

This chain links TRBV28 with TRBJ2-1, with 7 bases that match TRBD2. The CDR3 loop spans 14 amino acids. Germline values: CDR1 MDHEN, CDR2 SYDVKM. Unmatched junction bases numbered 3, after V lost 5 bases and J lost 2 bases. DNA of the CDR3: TGTGCCAGCAGTGTGAGCGGGACCTACAATGAGCAGTTCTTC. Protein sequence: CASSVSGTYNEQFF. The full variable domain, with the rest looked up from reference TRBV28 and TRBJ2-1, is DVKVTQSSRYLVKRTGEKVFLECVQDMDHENMFWYRQDPGLGLRLIYFSYDVKMKEKGDIPEGYSVSREKKERFSLILESASTNQTSMYLCASSVSGTYNEQFFGPGTRLTVL.

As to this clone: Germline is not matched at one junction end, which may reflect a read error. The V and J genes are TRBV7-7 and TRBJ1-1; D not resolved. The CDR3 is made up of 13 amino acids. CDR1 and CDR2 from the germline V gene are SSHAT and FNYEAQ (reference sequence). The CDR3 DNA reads TGTGCTAGCAGCCTGCAAGTTGGCACTGAAGCTTTCTTT. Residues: CASSLQVGTEAFF.

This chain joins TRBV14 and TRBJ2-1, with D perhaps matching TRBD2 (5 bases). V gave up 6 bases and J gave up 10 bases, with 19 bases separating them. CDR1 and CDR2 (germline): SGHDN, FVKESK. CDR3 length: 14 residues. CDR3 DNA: TGTGCCAGCAGTACTACTCTAACACTAGGGGAGCAGTTCTTC. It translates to CASSTTLTLGEQFF.

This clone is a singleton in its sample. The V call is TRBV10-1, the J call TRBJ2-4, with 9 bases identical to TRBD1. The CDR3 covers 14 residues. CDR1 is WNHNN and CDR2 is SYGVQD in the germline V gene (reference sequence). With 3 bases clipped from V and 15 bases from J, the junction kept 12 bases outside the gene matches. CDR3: CASSEGSGTGFLYF. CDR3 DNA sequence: TGCGCCAGCAGTGAAGGATCCGGGACAGGGTTTCTGTACTTC.

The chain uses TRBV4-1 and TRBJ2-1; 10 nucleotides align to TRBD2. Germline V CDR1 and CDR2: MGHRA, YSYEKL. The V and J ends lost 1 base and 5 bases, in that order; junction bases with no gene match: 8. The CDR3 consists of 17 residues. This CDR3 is CASSQGSQRGGNNEQFF. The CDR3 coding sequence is TGCGCCAGCAGCCAAGGAAGTCAGCGGGGGGGAAACAATGAGCAGTTCTTC.

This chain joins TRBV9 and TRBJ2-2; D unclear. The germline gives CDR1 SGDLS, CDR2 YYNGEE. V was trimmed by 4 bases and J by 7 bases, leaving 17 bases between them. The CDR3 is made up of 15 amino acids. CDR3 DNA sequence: TGTGCCAGCAGCCCCTCCTCCCCACGAGGCGGGGAGCTGTTTTTT. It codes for CASSPSSPRGGELFF.

The DNA for the CDR3 is TGTGCCAGCAGCTTGACGGAGTGGGCTGAATACAATGAGCAGTTCTTC. Its translation: CASSLTEWAEYNEQFF. This rearrangement joins TRBV5-5 to TRBJ2-1, with unresolved D. Germline loops: CDR1 SGHKS, CDR2 YYEKEE (reference sequence). This CDR3 is 16 amino acids long. V was clipped by 1 base and J by 4 bases, with 15 bases between them.

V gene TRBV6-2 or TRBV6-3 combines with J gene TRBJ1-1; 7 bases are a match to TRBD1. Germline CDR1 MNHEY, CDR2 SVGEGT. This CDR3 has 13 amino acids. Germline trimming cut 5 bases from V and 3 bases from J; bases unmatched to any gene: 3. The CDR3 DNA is TGTGCCAGCAGTGACAGGGTCCACACTGAAGCTTTCTTT. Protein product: CASSDRVHTEAFF.

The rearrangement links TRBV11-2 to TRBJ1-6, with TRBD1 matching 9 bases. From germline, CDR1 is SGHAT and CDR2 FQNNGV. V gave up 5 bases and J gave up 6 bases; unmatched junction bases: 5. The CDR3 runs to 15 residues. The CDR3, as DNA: TGTGCCAGCAGCCGCGGGACAGGGTCTAATTCACCCCTCCACTTT. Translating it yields CASSRGTGSNSPLHF. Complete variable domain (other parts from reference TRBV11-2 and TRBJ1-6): EAGVAQSPRYKIIEKRQSVAFWCNPISGHATLYWYQQILGQGPKLLIQFQNNGVVDDSQLPKDRFSAERLKGVDSTLKIQPAKLEDSAVYLCASSRGTGSNSPLHFGNGTRLTVT.

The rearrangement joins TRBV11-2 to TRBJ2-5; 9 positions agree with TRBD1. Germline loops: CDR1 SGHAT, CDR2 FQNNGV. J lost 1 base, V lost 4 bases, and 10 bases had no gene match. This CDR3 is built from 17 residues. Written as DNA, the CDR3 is TGTGCCAGCAGCTCGCCGGTACAGGGGGCCCTCCAAGAGACCCAGTACTTC. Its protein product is CASSSPVQGALQETQYF.